Below are 5 T cell receptor beta chains sequenced from a single sample in a study of shared clonotypes between healthy human individuals. Profiled with immunoSEQ multiplex PCR; TCRdb holds only in-frame clones, not every one. The sample yields some 2,000,000 clones, 90% to 97% seen once. The specimen sequenced was naive CD4+ T cells sorted from blood. Subset indicated: CD45RA+ positively selected. The receptors originated from a man aged 18 to 29 in good health.

The J gene is TRBJ1-3, the V gene TRBV7-2; tentatively, D is TRBD1 (5 bases). The V gene's germline CDR1 is SGHTA and CDR2 FQGNSA. The CDR3 is made up of 17 amino acids. V was pared by 3 bases and J by 0 bases, with 15 bases between. CDR3 sequence (DNA): TGTGCCAGCAGCTTGTCGCGGGGCCCTATCTCTGGAAACACCATATATTTT. Amino acid sequence: CASSLSRGPISGNTIYF.

This rearrangement joins TRBV18 to TRBJ1-1, with D hard to call. Deletions cut 4 bases from V and 2 bases from J, with 14 bases between. This CDR3 is 15 amino acids long. Germline CDR1 KGHSH, CDR2 LQKENI. The CDR3: CASSLRGGTNTEAFF. The CDR3 nucleotides are TGTGCCAGCTCACTACGGGGAGGTACCAACACTGAAGCTTTCTTT. Based on the CDR3 plus reference TRBV18 and TRBJ1-1, the full variable domain is NAGVMQNPRHLVRRRGQEARLRCSPMKGHSHVYWYRQLPEEGLKFMVYLQKENIIDESGMPKERFSAEFPKEGPSILRIQQVVRGDSAAYFCASSLRGGTNTEAFFGQGTRLTVV.

The V gene is TRBV29-1, the J gene TRBJ1-1, with D possibly matching TRBD1 (6 bases). From germline, CDR1 is SQVTM and CDR2 ANQGSEA. The CDR3 length is 12 residues. V was cut by 7 bases and J by 4 bases, with 13 bases left in between. The CDR3, as DNA: TGCAGCGGCGAGGGGGGGGGCACTGAAGCTTTCTTT. Amino acid sequence: CSGEGGGTEAFF. Looking up the rest from reference TRBV29-1 and TRBJ1-1 gives the full variable domain: SAVISQKPSRDICQRGTSLTIQCQVDSQVTMMFWYRQQPGQSLTLIATANQGSEATYESGFVIDKFPISRPNLTFSTLTVSNMSPEDSSIYLCSGEGGGTEAFFGQGTRLTVV.

The chain combines TRBV6-6 with TRBJ1-2; no firm D call. The ends were cut back, 7 bases at V and 0 bases at J, with 12 bases in the middle. The CDR3 has 14 amino acids. Germline V gene data show CDR1 as MNHNY and CDR2 as SVGAGI (reference sequence). In DNA, the CDR3 is TGTGCCAGCACCTTGGACGGACCTAACTATGGCTACACCTTC. Encoded protein: CASTLDGPNYGYTF.

The V call is TRBV11-3, the J call TRBJ2-1, with D perhaps given as TRBD1 or TRBD2 (6 bases each). The CDR3 has 15 residues. Germline loops: CDR1 SGHNT, CDR2 YENEEA. Deletions cut 5 bases from V and 6 bases from J, with 17 bases between. CDR3 region: CASSLGGGPSNEQFF. The CDR3 nucleotides read TGTGCCAGCAGCCTAGGGGGAGGTCCGAGCAATGAGCAGTTCTTC.